This T cell receptor beta chain originates from a study of T cells in Graves' hyperthyroidism and ophthalmopathy. RNA transcripts were the template for amplifying TCR beta CDR3 regions. The HTBI set primed first-round TCR CDR3 RT-PCR. MiXCR, run by TCRdb on the multiplex PCR reads, gives a single entry per CDR3 protein. The data hold around 250,000 distinct CDR3 sequences, with about 25% observed a single time. For the diagnoses, clinical symptoms, serum thyroxine and TRAb, thyroid ultrasound and orbital computed tomography were used. The CDR3 consists of 13 residues. Trimming pared 6 bases from V and 1 base from J, leaving 9 bases between.

Input material: blood. The rearrangement links TRBV12-3 or TRBV12-4 to TRBJ1-1; D not resolved. The source is a woman aged 40 to 50 with Graves' ophthalmopathy. CDR3 protein: CASRGLTNTEAFF. The DNA for the CDR3 is TGTGCCAGCAGAGGACTTACGAACACTGAAGCTTTCTTT.